What follows describes a single TCR beta chain. PCR involved 60 Vbeta and 13 Jbeta primers. Sequenced by immunoSEQ multiplex PCR; TCRdb stores in-frame clones only, minus some. The sample shows around 200,000 clones, around 80% of them seen only once. The sample originates from a study of cytomegalovirus exposure and HLA in healthy donors. CDR3 length: 17 residues. Germline CDR1 reads SGHTA; CDR2 reads FQGNSA. With 0 bases clipped from V and 2 bases from J, the junction kept 5 bases outside the gene matches. The source of this sequence is a man between 35 and 55 years old in good health and CMV-seropositive. What was sequenced was PBMCs. V is TRBV7-2 and J is TRBJ2-3, with 10 bases aligning to TRBD2. The CDR3 DNA sequence: TGTGCCAGCAGCTTAGCCGGAACTAGCGGGGCCACAGATACGCAGTATTTT. As protein: CASSLAGTSGATDTQYF.